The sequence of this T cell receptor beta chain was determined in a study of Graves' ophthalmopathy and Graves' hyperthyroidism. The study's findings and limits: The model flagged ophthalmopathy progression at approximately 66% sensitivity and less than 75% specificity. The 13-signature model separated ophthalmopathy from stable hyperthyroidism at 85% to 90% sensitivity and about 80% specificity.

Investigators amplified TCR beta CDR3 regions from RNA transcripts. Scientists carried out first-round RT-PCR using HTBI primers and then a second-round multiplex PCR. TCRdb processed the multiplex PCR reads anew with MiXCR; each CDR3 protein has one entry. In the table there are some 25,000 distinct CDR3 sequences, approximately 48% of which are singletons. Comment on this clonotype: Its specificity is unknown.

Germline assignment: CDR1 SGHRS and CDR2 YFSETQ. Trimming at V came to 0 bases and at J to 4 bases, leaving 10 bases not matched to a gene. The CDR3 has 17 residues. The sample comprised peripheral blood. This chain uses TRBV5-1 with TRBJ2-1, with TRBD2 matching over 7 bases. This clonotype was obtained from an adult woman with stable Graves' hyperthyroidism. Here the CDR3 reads CASSLGSGGGSYNEQFF. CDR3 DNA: TGCGCCAGCAGCTTGGGTTCGGGAGGAGGAAGTTACAATGAGCAGTTCTTC.